This T cell receptor beta chain was captured in a study of blood T cell repertoires in COVID-19 (TCRdb year 2020). For the study in its entirety: Samples covering the acute and convalescent phases of COVID-19 were provided by collaborators in the United States, Italy and Spain. Subjects who had been exposed to COVID-19, were actively infected with it, or had recovered from it provided the deeply sampled blood TCRbeta repertoires that made up the dataset. Where HLA class I and class II types were available, the types were taken from metadata supplied by the sample provider, not from assay-based typing. A freely available public database, intended as a resource for researchers studying the immune response to SARS-CoV-2, is where the repertoires were released. The prospective study material was composed of cDNA or gDNA derived from T cells, B-cell-depleted T cells, or PBMCs. Samples came from the ongoing ImmuneRACE study (first 160 participants) plus 1,254 subjects from 6 global collaborators. The sample metadata nearly always contained a de-identified subject ID, COVID-19 status, age in years and sex. Results and caveats for the whole study, not just this receptor: How much clinical and demographic metadata was included differed by source and by participant, and the metadata was provided uncurated.

TCRbeta CDR3 regions were amplified from genomic DNA using the immunoSEQ Assay, a bias-controlled multiplex PCR. The original methods were these. Within the assay, amplification of reference gene primers was used to estimate how many nucleated cells each sample contained. To quantify the absolute abundance of each unique TCRbeta CDR3 rearrangement, sequence reads were collapsed and filtered. For each sample, productive Simpson clonality was calculated by taking the square root of Simpson's diversity index across productive rearrangements. Here the immuneACCESS table is served through TCRdb, limited to in-frame sequences with V and J called. Missing clones are a known gap in these copies; in checked studies unresolved V genes cover under half, and the rest lacks a known reason. V, J and clone size reflect that table, while D and trimming were determined from the DNA. For this sample the table gives roughly 52,000 clones, of which over 75% were detected only once. Roughly 10% of the sample comes from the top ten.

Points on this clone: It has no known antigen specificity. No clone much larger than this one lies a single base away; base qualities are absent.

One collaborating source in Seattle enrolled patients during active infection and followed them longitudinally through the course of disease. Each collaborating institution followed its own protocols to collect whole blood in K2EDTA tubes. For TCRbeta analysis, collaborator samples were shipped as frozen whole blood, as isolated PBMCs, or as DNA extracted from either sample type. The source is an elderly man with COVID-19, enrolled during active disease. Sequences were obtained from peripheral blood.

The DNA sequence is as follows: TGTGCCAGCAGCCCCCCGGGACAGGGCGGCACCGGGGAGCTGTTTTTT. It is translated as CASSPPGQGGTGELFF. The chain joins TRBV7-3 to TRBJ2-2, and 9 junction bases match TRBD1. Here V drops 5 bases and J drops 4 bases, and the junction holds 8 bases not matched to any gene. The CDR3 has 16 amino acids, counting the end cysteine and phenylalanine. The sequence is cut down to CDR3 DNA, 48 bases in frame from base 1. Taken from the germline V gene, the CDR1 and CDR2 loops are SGHTA and FQGTGA.